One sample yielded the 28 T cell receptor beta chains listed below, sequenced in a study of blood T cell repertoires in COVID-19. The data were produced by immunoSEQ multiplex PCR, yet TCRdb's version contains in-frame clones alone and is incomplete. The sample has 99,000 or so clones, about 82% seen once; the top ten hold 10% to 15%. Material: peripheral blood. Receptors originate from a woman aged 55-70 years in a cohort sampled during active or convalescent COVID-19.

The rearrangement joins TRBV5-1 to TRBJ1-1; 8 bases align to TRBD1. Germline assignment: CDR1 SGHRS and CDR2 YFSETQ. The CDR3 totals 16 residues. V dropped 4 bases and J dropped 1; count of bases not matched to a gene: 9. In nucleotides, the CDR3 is TGCGCCAGCAGCCCCCGCGGGACAGGTTCGAACACTGAAGCTTTCTTT. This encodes CASSPRGTGSNTEAFF. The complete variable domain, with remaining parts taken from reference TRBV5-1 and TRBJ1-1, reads KAGVTQTPRYLIKTRGQQVTLSCSPISGHRSVSWYQQTPGQGLQFLFEYFSETQRNKGNFPGRFSGRQFSNSRSEMNVSTLELGDSALYLCASSPRGTGSNTEAFFGQGTRLTVV.

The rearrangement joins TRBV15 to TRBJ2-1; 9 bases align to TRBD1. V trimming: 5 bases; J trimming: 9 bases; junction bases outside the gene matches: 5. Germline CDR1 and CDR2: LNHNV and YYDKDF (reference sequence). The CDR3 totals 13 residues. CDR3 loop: CATSEGTGFEQFF. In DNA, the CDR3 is TGTGCCACCAGCGAAGGGACAGGGTTTGAGCAGTTCTTC. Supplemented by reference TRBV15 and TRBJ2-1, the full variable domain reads DAMVIQNPRYQVTQFGKPVTLSCSQTLNHNVMYWYQQKSSQAPKLLFHYYDKDFNNEADTPDNFQSRRPNTSFCFLDIRSPGLGDTAMYLCATSEGTGFEQFFGPGTRLTVL.

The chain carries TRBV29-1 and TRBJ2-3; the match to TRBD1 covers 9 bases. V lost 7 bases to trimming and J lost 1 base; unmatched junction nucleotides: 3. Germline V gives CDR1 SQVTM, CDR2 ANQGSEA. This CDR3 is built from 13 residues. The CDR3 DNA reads TGCAGCGGGACAGGGGTGGGCACAGATACGCAGTATTTT. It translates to CSGTGVGTDTQYF.

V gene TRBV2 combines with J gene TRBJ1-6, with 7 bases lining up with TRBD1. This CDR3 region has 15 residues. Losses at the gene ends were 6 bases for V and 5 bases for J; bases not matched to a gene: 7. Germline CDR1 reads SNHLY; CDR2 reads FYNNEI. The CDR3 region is CASSRDSPNNSPLHF. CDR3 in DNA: TGTGCCAGCAGCCGGGACAGCCCTAATAATTCACCCCTCCACTTT.

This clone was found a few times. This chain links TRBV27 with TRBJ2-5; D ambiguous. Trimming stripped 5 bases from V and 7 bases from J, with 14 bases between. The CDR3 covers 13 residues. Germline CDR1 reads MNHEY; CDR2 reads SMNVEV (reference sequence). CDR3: CASSLDPARTQYF. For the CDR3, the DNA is TGTGCCAGCAGTCTAGATCCCGCGCGGACCCAGTACTTC.

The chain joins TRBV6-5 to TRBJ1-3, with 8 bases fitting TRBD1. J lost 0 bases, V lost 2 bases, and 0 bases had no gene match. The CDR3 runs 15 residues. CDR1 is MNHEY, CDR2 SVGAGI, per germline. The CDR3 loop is CASSYGTGSGNTIYF. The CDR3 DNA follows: TGTGCCAGCAGTTACGGGACAGGCTCTGGAAACACCATATATTTT.

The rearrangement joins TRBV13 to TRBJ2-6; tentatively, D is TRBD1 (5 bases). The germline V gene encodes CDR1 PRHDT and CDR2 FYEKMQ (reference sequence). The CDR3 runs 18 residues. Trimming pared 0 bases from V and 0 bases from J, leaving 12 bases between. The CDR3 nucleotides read TGTGCCAGCAGCTTAGGGTCCGGACAAGTCTCTGGGGCCAACGTCCTGACTTTC. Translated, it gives CASSLGSGQVSGANVLTF.

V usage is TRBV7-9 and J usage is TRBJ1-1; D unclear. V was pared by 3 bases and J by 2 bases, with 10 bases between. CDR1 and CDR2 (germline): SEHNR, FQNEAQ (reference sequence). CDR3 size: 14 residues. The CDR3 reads CASSLRSPNTEAFF. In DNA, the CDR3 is TGTGCCAGCAGCTTGAGATCTCCCAACACTGAAGCTTTCTTT.

CDR3 amino acids: CASSPIGQVTDTQYF. Written as DNA, the CDR3 is TGTGCCAGCTCACCAATAGGACAGGTCACAGATACGCAGTATTTT. The chain joins TRBV18 to TRBJ2-3; 7 bases agree with TRBD1. Germline lookup yields CDR1 KGHSH and CDR2 LQKENI. CDR3 length: 15 amino acids. Unmatched junction bases numbered 4, after V lost 2 bases and J lost 2 bases.

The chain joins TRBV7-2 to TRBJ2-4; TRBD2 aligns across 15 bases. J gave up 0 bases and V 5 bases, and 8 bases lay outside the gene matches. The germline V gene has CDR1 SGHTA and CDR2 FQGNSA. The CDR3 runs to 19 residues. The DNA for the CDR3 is TGTGCCAGCAGCCCACCGGGACTAGCGGGAGGAGGAGCCAAAAACATTCAGTACTTC. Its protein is CASSPPGLAGGGAKNIQYF.

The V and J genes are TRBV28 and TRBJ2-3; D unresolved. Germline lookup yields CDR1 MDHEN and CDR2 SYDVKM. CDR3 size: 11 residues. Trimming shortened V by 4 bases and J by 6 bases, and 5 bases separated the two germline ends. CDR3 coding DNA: TGTGCCAGCAGTTCCCGGGATACGCAGTATTTT. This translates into CASSSRDTQYF.

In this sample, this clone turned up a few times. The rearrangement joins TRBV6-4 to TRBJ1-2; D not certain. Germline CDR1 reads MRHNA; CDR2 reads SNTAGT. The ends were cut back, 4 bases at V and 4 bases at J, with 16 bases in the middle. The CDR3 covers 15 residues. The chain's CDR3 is CASSGGQRRSYGYTF. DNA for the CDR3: TGTGCCAGCAGTGGAGGTCAGAGGCGCAGCTATGGCTACACCTTC.

This chain's CDR3 is CASSHRDTGGYTF. CDR3 DNA sequence: TGTGCCAGCAGCCACCGGGATACCGGGGGCTACACCTTC. The chain uses TRBV3-1 (or the pseudogene TRBV3-2) and TRBJ1-2; no clear D gene. The CDR3 covers 13 residues. Germline CDR1 and CDR2: LGHDT and YNNKEL (reference sequence). V lost 3 bases to trimming and J lost 8 bases, with 13 bases between them.

The CDR3 DNA sequence: TGTGCCAGCAGCTTAACGGCCAGCTCTGGAAACACCATATATTTT. This codes for CASSLTASSGNTIYF. The chain combines TRBV7-3 with TRBJ1-3, with no clear D. Trimming removed 0 bases from V and 0 bases from J, with 6 bases in between. Germline V gives CDR1 SGHTA, CDR2 FQGTGA. This CDR3 spans 15 amino acids.

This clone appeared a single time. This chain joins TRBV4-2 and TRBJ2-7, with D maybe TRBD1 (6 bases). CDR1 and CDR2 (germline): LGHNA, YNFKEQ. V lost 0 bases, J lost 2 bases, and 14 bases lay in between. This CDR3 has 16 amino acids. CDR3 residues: CASSQEGTQGPYEQYF. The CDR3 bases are TGTGCCAGCAGCCAAGAAGGCACCCAGGGGCCCTACGAGCAGTACTTC.

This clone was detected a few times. Here the CDR3 reads CASSLDWGQPSTNEKLFF. As DNA, the CDR3 is TGTGCCAGCAGCTTAGATTGGGGACAGCCTTCAACTAATGAAAAACTGTTTTTT. The chain joins TRBV7-6 to TRBJ1-4; TRBD1 matches 7 bases. V was clipped by 1 base and J by 0 bases; unmatched bases: 8. This CDR3 is 18 amino acids long. The germline V gene encodes CDR1 SGHVS and CDR2 FNYEAQ.

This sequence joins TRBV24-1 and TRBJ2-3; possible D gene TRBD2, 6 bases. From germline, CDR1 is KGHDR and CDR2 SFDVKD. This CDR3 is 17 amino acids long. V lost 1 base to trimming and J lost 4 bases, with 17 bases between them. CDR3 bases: TGTGCCACCAGTGATTTTCAGACTAGAGGTGTTCCAGATACGCAGTATTTT. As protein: CATSDFQTRGVPDTQYF.

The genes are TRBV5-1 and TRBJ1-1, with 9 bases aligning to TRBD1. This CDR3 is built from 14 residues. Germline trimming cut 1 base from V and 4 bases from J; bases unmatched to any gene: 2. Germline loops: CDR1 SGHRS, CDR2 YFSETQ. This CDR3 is CASSLTGGGTEAFF. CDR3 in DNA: TGCGCCAGCAGCTTGACAGGGGGCGGCACTGAAGCTTTCTTT.

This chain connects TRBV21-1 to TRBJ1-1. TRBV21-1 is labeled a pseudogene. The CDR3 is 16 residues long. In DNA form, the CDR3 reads TGTGCCAGCACCTCACTTAGACAGAGGAGGGACACTGAAGCTTTCTTT. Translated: CASTSLRQRRDTEAFF.

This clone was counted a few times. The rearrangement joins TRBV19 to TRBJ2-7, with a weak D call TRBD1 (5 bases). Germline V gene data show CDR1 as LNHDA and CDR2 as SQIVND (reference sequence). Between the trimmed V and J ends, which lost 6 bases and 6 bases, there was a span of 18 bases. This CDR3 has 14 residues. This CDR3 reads CASRALAEGAEQYF. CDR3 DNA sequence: TGTGCCAGTAGGGCGCTCGCAGAAGGGGCCGAGCAGTACTTC. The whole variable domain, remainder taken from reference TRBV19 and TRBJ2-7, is DGGITQSPKYLFRKEGQNVTLSCEQNLNHDAMYWYRQDPGQGLRLIYYSQIVNDFQKGDIAEGYSVSREKKESFPLTVTSAQKNPTAFYLCASRALAEGAEQYFGPGTRLTVT.

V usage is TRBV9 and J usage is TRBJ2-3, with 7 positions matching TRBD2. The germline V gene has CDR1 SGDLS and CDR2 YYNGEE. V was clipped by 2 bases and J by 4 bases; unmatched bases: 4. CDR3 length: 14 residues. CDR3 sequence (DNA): TGTGCCAGCAGCGTGGGAGGGACTGCAGATACGCAGTATTTT. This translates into CASSVGGTADTQYF.

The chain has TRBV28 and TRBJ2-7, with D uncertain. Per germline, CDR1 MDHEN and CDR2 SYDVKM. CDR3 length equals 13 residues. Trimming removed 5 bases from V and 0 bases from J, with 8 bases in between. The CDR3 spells CASSPYPSYEQYF. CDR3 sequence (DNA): TGTGCCAGCAGTCCCTACCCCTCCTACGAGCAGTACTTC. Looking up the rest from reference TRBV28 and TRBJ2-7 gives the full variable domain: DVKVTQSSRYLVKRTGEKVFLECVQDMDHENMFWYRQDPGLGLRLIYFSYDVKMKEKGDIPEGYSVSREKKERFSLILESASTNQTSMYLCASSPYPSYEQYFGPGTRLTVT.

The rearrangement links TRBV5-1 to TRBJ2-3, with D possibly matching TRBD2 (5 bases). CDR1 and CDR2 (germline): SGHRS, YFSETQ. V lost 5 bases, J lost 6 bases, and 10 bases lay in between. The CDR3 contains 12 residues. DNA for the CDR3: TGCGCCAGCAGTCTTCCGGGGGATACGCAGTATTTT. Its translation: CASSLPGDTQYF.

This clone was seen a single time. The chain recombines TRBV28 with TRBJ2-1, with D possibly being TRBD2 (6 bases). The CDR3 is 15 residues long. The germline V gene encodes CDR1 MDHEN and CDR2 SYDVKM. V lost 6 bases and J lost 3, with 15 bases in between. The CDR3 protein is CASSPSGRYYNEQFF. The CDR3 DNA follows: TGTGCCAGCAGCCCCTCCGGGAGATACTACAATGAGCAGTTCTTC.

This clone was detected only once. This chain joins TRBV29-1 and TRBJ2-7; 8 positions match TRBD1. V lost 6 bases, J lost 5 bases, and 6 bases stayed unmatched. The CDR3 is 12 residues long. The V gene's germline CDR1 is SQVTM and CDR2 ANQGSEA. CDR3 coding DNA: TGCAGCGTGACGACAGGGGCAAACGAGCAGTACTTC. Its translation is CSVTTGANEQYF.

CDR3 loop: CASSIGRTNEKLFF. As DNA, the CDR3 is TGCGCCAGCAGCATAGGGAGAACTAATGAAAAACTGTTTTTT. The chain couples TRBV5-1 to TRBJ1-4; D remains unclear. The CDR3 is 14 amino acids. Germline V lookup: CDR1 SGHRS, CDR2 YFSETQ. The V and J ends lost 4 bases and 1 base respectively, with 8 bases between them.

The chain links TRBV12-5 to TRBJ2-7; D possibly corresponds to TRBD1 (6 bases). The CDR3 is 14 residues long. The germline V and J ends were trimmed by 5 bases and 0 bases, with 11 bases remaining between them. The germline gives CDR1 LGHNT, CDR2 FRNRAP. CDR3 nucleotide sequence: TGTGCTAGTGGTCCCGGGACACTCTCCTACGAGCAGTACTTC. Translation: CASGPGTLSYEQYF.

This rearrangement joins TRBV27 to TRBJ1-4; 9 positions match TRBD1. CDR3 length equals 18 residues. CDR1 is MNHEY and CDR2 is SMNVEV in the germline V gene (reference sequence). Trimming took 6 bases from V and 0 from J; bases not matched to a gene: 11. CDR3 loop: CASSFDRGNRATNEKLFF. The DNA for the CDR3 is TGTGCCAGCAGCTTCGACAGGGGGAATCGTGCAACTAATGAAAAACTGTTTTTT.